This entry lists 30 T cell receptor beta chains sequenced from one sample in a study of Graves' ophthalmopathy and Graves' hyperthyroidism. Amplified TCR beta CDR3 regions were obtained using RNA transcripts as template. RT-PCR was first run with HTBI primers, then multiplex PCR in a second round. Using its own MiXCR run on the multiplex PCR reads, TCRdb lists one record per CDR3 protein. The repertoire holds some 350,000 distinct CDR3 sequences, with about a sixth as singletons. Material: peripheral blood. Source of these receptors: an adult woman with stable Graves' hyperthyroidism.

This clonotype turned up a few times. The V call is TRBV11-2, the J call TRBJ2-7; TRBD1 is a possible D gene (6 bases). The CDR3 runs to 15 residues. The V gene's germline CDR1 is SGHAT and CDR2 FQNNGV. The V gene lost 5 bases and the J gene lost 7 bases, with 21 bases spanning the gap. CDR3 sequence: CASSPRGRGRDEQYF. Written as DNA, the CDR3 is TGTGCCAGCAGCCCGAGGGGCAGGGGACGGGATGAGCAGTACTTC.

This clonotype appeared many times. This rearrangement joins TRBV29-1 to TRBJ1-5; a possible D gene is TRBD1 (5 bases). CDR3 length equals 14 residues. Germline CDR1 is SQVTM and CDR2 is ANQGSEA. Trimming pared 0 bases from V and 0 bases from J, leaving 6 bases between. The chain's CDR3 is CSVEEGDSNQPQHF. The CDR3 DNA is TGCAGCGTTGAAGAAGGGGATAGCAATCAGCCCCAGCATTTT.

Ten or more counts support this clonotype. This chain joins TRBV19 and TRBJ1-1; D possibly corresponds to TRBD1 (6 bases). The CDR3 length is 15 residues. V was pared by 7 bases and J by 2 bases, with 17 bases between. Germline CDR1 reads LNHDA; CDR2 reads SQIVND (reference sequence). The CDR3 DNA follows: TGTGCCAGTACACCCCGGGGGGGGCGAAACACTGAAGCTTTCTTT. It is translated as CASTPRGGRNTEAFF.

This clonotype has a count of ten or more. The chain links TRBV7-3 to TRBJ2-5; 9 nucleotides align to TRBD2. Germline V gene lookup returns CDR1 SGHTA and CDR2 FQGTGA. The CDR3 sequence is 18 residues long. With 5 bases clipped from V and 1 base from J, the junction kept 14 bases outside the gene matches. The DNA for the CDR3 is TGTGCCAGCAGCAAAAGGGGAGCGGGAGGCGCAGGCCAAGAGACCCAGTACTTC. Translation: CASSKRGAGGAGQETQYF.

The table lists this clonotype with many counts. The chain links TRBV20-1 to TRBJ2-5; 13 bases are a match to TRBD2. This CDR3 is built from 17 residues. V trimming: 2 bases; J trimming: 2 bases; junction bases outside the gene matches: 8. The germline CDR1 and CDR2 sequences are DFQATT and SNEGSKA (reference sequence). CDR3 nucleotides: TGCAGTGCTAGACTACTCCGGACTAGCGGGAGACAAGAGACCCAGTACTTC. As protein: CSARLLRTSGRQETQYF.

In DNA, the CDR3 is TGTGCCAGCAGCTCGTCCCGGACCCGACAAGAGACCCAGTACTTC. This encodes CASSSSRTRQETQYF. The V call is TRBV7-2, the J call TRBJ2-5, with D hard to call. Deletions cut 4 bases from V and 2 bases from J, with 14 bases between. The CDR3 has 15 amino acids. The germline V gene encodes CDR1 SGHTA and CDR2 FQGNSA.

This clonotype was counted only a few times. The chain carries TRBV13 and TRBJ2-7; no definite D call. V lost 3 bases, J lost 7 bases, and 10 bases lay in between. The CDR3 runs 12 residues. Per the germline V gene, CDR1 is PRHDT and CDR2 is FYEKMQ (reference sequence). CDR3 protein: CASSFDLGEQYF. The CDR3 DNA reads as TGTGCCAGCAGCTTCGACCTGGGAGAGCAGTACTTC. Full variable domain (rest looked up from reference TRBV13 and TRBJ2-7): AAGVIQSPRHLIKEKRETATLKCYPIPRHDTVYWYQQGPGQDPQFLISFYEKMQSDKGSIPDRFSAQQFSDYHSELNMSSLELGDSALYFCASSFDLGEQYFGPGTRLTVT.

This clonotype was detected ten times or more. This chain joins TRBV19 and TRBJ2-5; 8 bases are shared with TRBD1. CDR1 is LNHDA and CDR2 is SQIVND in the germline V gene (reference sequence). The trim removed 3 bases at V and 4 bases at J, leaving 10 bases unmatched. The CDR3 has 16 residues. CDR3 nucleotide sequence: TGTGCCAGTAGTATCTTCCAGACAGGGGTCGGAGAGACCCAGTACTTC. Its translation is CASSIFQTGVGETQYF.

The sample holds many counts of this clonotype. V is TRBV30 and J is TRBJ1-1, with D uncertain. Per the germline V gene, CDR1 is GTSNPN and CDR2 is SVGIG (reference sequence). This CDR3 has 14 amino acids. V dropped 0 bases and J dropped 4 bases, with 12 bases sitting between them. The CDR3 region is CAWSVGRWSTEAFF. The DNA of the CDR3 is TGTGCCTGGAGTGTAGGCAGATGGAGCACTGAAGCTTTCTTT.

This clonotype was picked up many times. The rearrangement uses TRBV6-1 and TRBJ2-5, with D perhaps matching TRBD1 (5 bases). Trimming removed 6 bases at V and 2 bases at J, with 10 bases between. This CDR3 is 13 amino acids long. The germline gives CDR1 MNHNS, CDR2 SASEGT. The CDR3 nucleotides read TGTGCCAGCAGCTCGACAGTTCAAGAGACCCAGTACTTC. This gives the protein CASSSTVQETQYF.

The table lists this clonotype with a few counts. The junction differs from germline at one of its ends, possibly a read error. The chain recombines TRBV4-1 with TRBJ2-2, with TRBD1 matching 9 bases. The CDR3 consists of 15 residues. CDR1 and CDR2 from the germline V gene are MGHRA and YSYEKL. CDR3 region: CASSRDRVNTGELCF. The CDR3 region has the DNA TGCGCCAGCAGCCGGGACAGGGTGAACACCGGGGAGCTGTGTTTT.

This clonotype occurred many times. This rearrangement joins TRBV19 to TRBJ2-7, with 7 positions matching TRBD2. The CDR3 spans 14 residues. V dropped 4 bases and J dropped 3; count of bases not matched to a gene: 6. Germline CDR1 LNHDA, CDR2 SQIVND (reference sequence). CDR3 protein: CASSTAAGYYEQYF. CDR3 DNA sequence: TGTGCCAGTAGTACCGCAGCGGGATACTACGAGCAGTACTTC. Based on the CDR3 plus reference TRBV19 and TRBJ2-7, the full variable domain is DGGITQSPKYLFRKEGQNVTLSCEQNLNHDAMYWYRQDPGQGLRLIYYSQIVNDFQKGDIAEGYSVSREKKESFPLTVTSAQKNPTAFYLCASSTAAGYYEQYFGPGTRLTVT.

This clonotype was counted a single time. The V call is TRBV7-4, the J call TRBJ1-1, with 9 bases fitting TRBD1. V lost 2 bases to trimming and J lost 4 bases; unmatched junction nucleotides: 11. This CDR3 has 17 amino acids. Germline V lookup: CDR1 SGHVT, CDR2 SQSDAQ. DNA of the CDR3: TGTGCCAGCAGCTTAATAGTTCGGGACAGGGTACCCACTGAAGCTTTCTTT. Translation: CASSLIVRDRVPTEAFF.

For this clonotype: Its ends do not fully match the called genes, so a read error is possible. The chain couples TRBV12-3 or TRBV12-4 to TRBJ2-2; D is possibly TRBD1 or TRBD2 (5 bases each). The CDR3 totals 20 residues. The CDR3 DNA sequence: TGTGCCAGCAGTTTAGGGGTTCAGTGGGTCCTTAGGGGATTCACCGGGGAGCTGCTTTTT. This translates into CASSLGVQWVLRGFTGELLF.

At least ten counts were recorded for this clonotype. V gene TRBV19 combines with J gene TRBJ2-2, with unresolved D. Trimming took off 7 bases at V and 7 bases at J, with 16 bases between the two ends. The CDR3 spans 14 residues. The germline V gene has CDR1 LNHDA and CDR2 SQIVND (reference sequence). CDR3 coding DNA: TGTGCCAGTACCCCGGAGACAATCGGCGGGGAGCTGTTTTTT. This sequence encodes CASTPETIGGELFF.

This clonotype was picked up many times. CDR3 in DNA: TGTGCCAGCAGTGAAATAAAGGGGCACGGCACCTACGAGCAGTACTTC. It specifies CASSEIKGHGTYEQYF. V usage is TRBV6-1 and J usage is TRBJ2-7, with D possibly being TRBD1 (5 bases). V was pared by 2 bases and J by 2 bases, with 16 bases between. The CDR3 runs 16 residues. CDR1 and CDR2 from the germline V gene are MNHNS and SASEGT.

This clonotype was observed at least ten times. This rearrangement joins TRBV30 to TRBJ1-2, with D uncertain. CDR1 and CDR2 (germline): GTSNPN, SVGIG (reference sequence). V was cut by 1 base and J by 6 bases, with 12 bases left in between. This CDR3 has 13 residues. The CDR3 here is CAWSAGPGHGYTF. The CDR3 DNA follows: TGTGCCTGGAGTGCCGGACCAGGTCATGGCTACACCTTC.

This chain uses TRBV19 with TRBJ2-5, with TRBD1 matching over 7 bases. Germline V lookup: CDR1 LNHDA, CDR2 SQIVND (reference sequence). This CDR3 contains 15 residues. The trim removed 2 bases at V and 4 bases at J, leaving 7 bases unmatched. The CDR3 DNA reads TGTGCCAGTAGTATAAGCAGGGGGAGTACAGAGACCCAGTACTTC. This sequence encodes CASSISRGSTETQYF. Together with reference TRBV19 and TRBJ2-5, the CDR3 gives the full variable domain: DGGITQSPKYLFRKEGQNVTLSCEQNLNHDAMYWYRQDPGQGLRLIYYSQIVNDFQKGDIAEGYSVSREKKESFPLTVTSAQKNPTAFYLCASSISRGSTETQYFGPGTRLLVL.

The V and J genes are TRBV9 and TRBJ2-2; TRBD1 matches 7 bases. CDR3 size: 16 residues. From germline, CDR1 is SGDLS and CDR2 YYNGEE. The junction had 9 bases not matched to a gene; V was cut back by 1 base and J by 6 bases. The DNA for the CDR3 is TGTGCCAGCAGCGTAAGAGGGGGCTCCCAAGCCGGGGAGCTGTTTTTT. It encodes CASSVRGGSQAGELFF.

This clonotype was observed at least ten times. The chain combines TRBV30 with TRBJ1-5; D not certain. With 0 bases removed from V and 3 bases from J, the gap between germline ends came to 12 bases. CDR1 is GTSNPN, CDR2 SVGIG, per germline (reference sequence). CDR3 length equals 15 residues. This chain's CDR3 is CAWSVGRLINQPQHF. The DNA of the CDR3 is TGTGCCTGGAGTGTAGGCAGGCTCATCAATCAGCCCCAGCATTTT.

V and J are TRBV30 and TRBJ2-5; unclear D gene. Germline V gene data show CDR1 as GTSNPN and CDR2 as SVGIG (reference sequence). The CDR3 sequence is 14 residues long. The V end lost 0 bases, the J end lost 5 bases, and 13 bases lay between the germline ends. CDR3 DNA sequence: TGTGCCTGGAGTGTTCGAGAGACCGCCGAGACCCAGTACTTC. Translated, it gives CAWSVRETAETQYF. The entire variable domain, with the rest obtained from reference TRBV30 and TRBJ2-5, is as follows: SQTIHQWPATLVQPVGSPLSLECTVEGTSNPNLYWYRQAAGRGLQLLFYSVGIGQISSEVPQNLSASRPQDRQFILSSKKLLLSDSGFYLCAWSVRETAETQYFGPGTRLLVL.

This clonotype was seen only a few times. The V call is TRBV28, the J call TRBJ2-6, with 7 bases fitting TRBD1. The CDR3 length is 15 residues. V was clipped by 6 bases and J by 9 bases; unmatched bases: 11. Germline CDR1 and CDR2: MDHEN and SYDVKM. CDR3 loop: CASRIQGSIVNVLTF. CDR3 nucleotides: TGTGCCAGCAGAATACAGGGGTCGATAGTCAACGTCCTGACTTTC. Variable domain in full (rest from reference TRBV28 and TRBJ2-6): DVKVTQSSRYLVKRTGEKVFLECVQDMDHENMFWYRQDPGLGLRLIYFSYDVKMKEKGDIPEGYSVSREKKERFSLILESASTNQTSMYLCASRIQGSIVNVLTFGAGSRLTVL.

At least ten counts were recorded for this clonotype. This chain joins TRBV5-1 and TRBJ1-1; unclear D gene. V lost 4 bases to trimming and J lost 1 base, with 8 bases between them. Germline V lookup: CDR1 SGHRS, CDR2 YFSETQ. The CDR3 extends over 13 amino acids. The CDR3 here is CASSIDTNTEAFF. DNA of the CDR3: TGCGCCAGCAGCATAGATACGAACACTGAAGCTTTCTTT. Looking up the rest from reference TRBV5-1 and TRBJ1-1 gives the full variable domain: KAGVTQTPRYLIKTRGQQVTLSCSPISGHRSVSWYQQTPGQGLQFLFEYFSETQRNKGNFPGRFSGRQFSNSRSEMNVSTLELGDSALYLCASSIDTNTEAFFGQGTRLTVV.

The table lists this clonotype with many counts. CDR3 bases: TGTGCCAGCATATCCTCTTTCTACGAGCAGTACTTC. It translates to CASISSFYEQYF. The rearrangement joins TRBV6-1 to TRBJ2-7, with D hard to call. From germline, CDR1 is MNHNS and CDR2 SASEGT. The CDR3 runs 12 residues. V lost 7 bases and J lost 3, with 10 bases in between.

This chain uses TRBV19 with TRBJ2-2, with D possibly TRBD2 on 5 matching bases. This CDR3 has 17 residues. Trimming stripped 0 bases from V and 3 bases from J, with 14 bases between. Germline loops: CDR1 LNHDA, CDR2 SQIVND (reference sequence). The CDR3, as DNA: TGTGCCAGTAGTATAGAGCTCCGGGATCTGGACACCGGGGAGCTGTTTTTT. Its protein product is CASSIELRDLDTGELFF.

The rearrangement links TRBV11-3 to TRBJ1-2; TRBD1 might be the D (5 bases). Germline V gene lookup returns CDR1 SGHNT and CDR2 YENEEA. Trimming shortened V by 1 base and J by 2 bases, and 11 bases separated the two germline ends. This CDR3 contains 15 residues. This CDR3 reads CASSLVRGGNYGYTF. CDR3 DNA: TGTGCCAGCAGCTTAGTTCGGGGGGGGAACTATGGCTACACCTTC.

This clonotype was counted between two and nine times. This chain connects TRBV25-1 to TRBJ2-7, with D maybe TRBD1 (6 bases). The CDR3 has 15 amino acids. V dropped 5 bases and J dropped 0 bases, with 14 bases sitting between them. Germline-derived CDR1 and CDR2 are MGHDK and SYGVNS. This CDR3 is CASSWGTGSSYEQYF. In DNA, the CDR3 is TGTGCCAGCAGTTGGGGAACAGGGAGCTCCTACGAGCAGTACTTC.

This clonotype occurred many times. The CDR3, as DNA: TGTGCCAGCAGTGAGGGACGGGGTAATCAGCCCCAGCATTTT. This sequence encodes CASSEGRGNQPQHF. The chain combines TRBV2 with TRBJ1-5; possibly TRBD1 for D (5 bases). The CDR3 runs to 14 residues. Per the germline V gene, CDR1 is SNHLY and CDR2 is FYNNEI. V gave up 3 bases and J gave up 4 bases, with 10 bases separating them.

This clonotype was seen repeatedly, ten times or more. V is TRBV7-2 and J is TRBJ2-4, with TRBD2 matching 15 bases. V was clipped by 6 bases and J by 3 bases; unmatched bases: 6. In germline, CDR1 is SGHTA, CDR2 FQGNSA. This CDR3 has 17 residues. Written as DNA, the CDR3 is TGTGCCAGCAGTTTGTGGACTAGCGGGAGGGGCAAAAACATTCAGTACTTC. This gives the protein CASSLWTSGRGKNIQYF.

This clonotype was detected many times. V gene TRBV20-1 combines with J gene TRBJ2-7; the match to TRBD2 covers 11 bases. CDR1 is DFQATT, CDR2 SNEGSKA, per germline (reference sequence). V dropped 3 bases and J dropped 5; count of bases not matched to a gene: 9. The CDR3 spans 15 residues. In DNA form, the CDR3 reads TGCAGTGCTAGCACGCTAGCGGGAGGCTACCACGAGCAGTACTTC. Its translation is CSASTLAGGYHEQYF.